This paragraph covers one T cell receptor (beta chain) sequence. TCRdb reanalysed the 5' RACE reads using MiXCR and keeps one entry per CDR3 protein. The sample lists more than 600,000 distinct CDR3 sequences; 18% were seen once. This sample was included in a study of identical twins. The sample was also linked to a second study, of T cells expressing NK-cell markers.

The sequence was obtained from a woman in her late teens or twenties in good health. The sequenced sample was PBMCs.

CDR3: CASSRRTGGRVNEQYF. DNA for the CDR3: TGTGCCAGCAGCCGCCGTACGGGGGGCAGGGTGAACGAGCAGTACTTC. The chain employs TRBV7-8 and TRBJ2-7, with D perhaps TRBD2 (7 bases). The CDR3 sequence is 16 residues long. V lost 5 bases, J lost 5 bases, and 22 bases lay in between. Germline CDR1 reads SGHVS; CDR2 reads FQNEAQ.